The 17 T cell receptor beta chains below all came from one sample that was sequenced in a study of T cells after yellow fever vaccination. TCRdb recomputed calls from the 5' RACE reads with MiXCR, one row per CDR3 protein. The profile shows approximately 610,000 distinct CDR3 sequences, roughly a sixth of them singletons. This material consisted of PBMCs, taken less than 6 days after the first yellow fever vaccination. The source of these receptors is a man in his late teens or twenties who received the YFV17D yellow fever vaccine.

The chain recombines TRBV24-1 with TRBJ2-3; 7 bases are a match to TRBD1. CDR3 length: 15 residues. V lost 3 bases to trimming and J lost 4 bases; unmatched junction nucleotides: 6. Germline values: CDR1 KGHDR, CDR2 SFDVKD. The CDR3 sequence is CATSDRQGPADTQYF. In nucleotides, the CDR3 is TGTGCCACCAGTGATCGACAGGGCCCAGCAGATACGCAGTATTTT.

This chain uses TRBV29-1 with TRBJ2-5; D not resolved. Germline CDR1 is SQVTM and CDR2 is ANQGSEA. The CDR3 extends over 14 amino acids. V dropped 0 bases and J dropped 1 base, with 9 bases sitting between them. CDR3 sequence reads: CSVEEWVSQETQYF. CDR3 DNA sequence: TGCAGCGTTGAAGAGTGGGTAAGCCAAGAGACCCAGTACTTC.

This clonotype was counted ten times or more. The chain joins TRBV25-1 to TRBJ2-1; tentatively, D is TRBD2 (7 bases). In germline, CDR1 is MGHDK, CDR2 SYGVNS. Trimming removed 7 bases from V and 0 bases from J, with 10 bases in between. This CDR3 region has 14 residues. The chain's CDR3 is CASTGGLSYNEQFF. The CDR3 DNA reads TGTGCCAGCACCGGGGGGCTCTCCTACAATGAGCAGTTCTTC.

The table lists this clonotype with many counts. The V call is TRBV6-2 or TRBV6-3, the J call TRBJ2-5; 8 bases line up with TRBD2. Germline V lookup: CDR1 MNHEY, CDR2 SVGEGT. The CDR3 is 13 amino acids. V shed 6 bases and J 2 bases; nucleotides not matched to a gene: 2. The CDR3 DNA reads as TGTGCCAGCAGGACTAGCGCACAAGAGACCCAGTACTTC. This translates into CASRTSAQETQYF.

This clonotype showed up just a few times. J is TRBJ1-4 and V is TRBV12-3 or TRBV12-4; D call uncertain. The germline V and J ends were trimmed by 5 bases and 4 bases, with 14 bases remaining between them. There are 15 residues in the CDR3. CDR3 residues: CASSPRRRLNEKLFF. Here the CDR3 DNA reads TGTGCCAGCAGTCCCCGCCGGCGGCTTAATGAAAAACTGTTTTTT.

Comments on this clonotype: The conserved closing phenylalanine or tryptophan is absent in this CDR3, likely reflecting a read error. This chain connects TRBV9 to TRBJ2-1; D remains ambiguous. CDR1 and CDR2 from the germline V gene are SGDLS and YYNGEE. Trimming pared 3 bases from V and 4 bases from J, leaving 14 bases between. The CDR3 runs 15 residues. CDR3 sequence reads: CASSELGDFYNEQFS. DNA of the CDR3: TGTGCCAGCAGCGAACTCGGTGATTTTTACAATGAGCAGTTCTCC.

CDR3 loop: CAISGGYSNQPQHF. The CDR3 DNA reads as TGTGCCATCAGTGGGGGGTATAGCAATCAGCCCCAGCATTTT. This chain links TRBV10-3 with TRBJ1-5; D is perhaps TRBD1 (5 bases). The ends were cut back, 4 bases at V and 0 bases at J, with 7 bases in the middle. The CDR3 extends over 14 amino acids. The germline gives CDR1 ENHRY, CDR2 SYGVKD.

Only a few counts were recorded for this clonotype. This CDR3 is CSARGGRDQPQHF. The CDR3 DNA reads TGCAGTGCTAGGGGGGGTAGGGATCAGCCCCAGCATTTT. V is TRBV20-1 and J is TRBJ1-5; tentative D call: TRBD1 (5 bases). This CDR3 comprises 13 residues. With 3 bases removed from V and 5 bases from J, the gap between germline ends came to 11 bases. From germline, CDR1 is DFQATT and CDR2 SNEGSKA (reference sequence).

A few counts support this clonotype. For the CDR3, the DNA is TGTGCCTGGAGTGCTTACGAGGCCGGCTCCTACAATGAGCAGTTCTTC. It specifies CAWSAYEAGSYNEQFF. V usage is TRBV30 and J usage is TRBJ2-1, with D unresolved. Trimming shortened V by 1 base and J by 0 bases, and 13 bases separated the two germline ends. Germline V CDR1 and CDR2: GTSNPN, SVGIG (reference sequence). This CDR3 comprises 16 residues.

On this clonotype: At one of its ends the junction is not consistent with the germline gene, which may arise from a read error. V gene TRBV7-2 combines with J gene TRBJ1-2; 10 bases are shared with TRBD1. This CDR3 comprises 16 residues. Germline V CDR1 and CDR2: SGHTA, FQGNSA. The CDR3 DNA reads as TGTGCCAGCAGACGACCCGGACAGGGGGAATTAAATGGCCACACCTTC. Translating gives CASRRPGQGELNGHTF.

The chain carries TRBV7-2 and TRBJ2-2; D is perhaps TRBD2 (6 bases). CDR1 is SGHTA, CDR2 FQGNSA, per germline. The CDR3 covers 16 residues. V dropped 5 bases and J dropped 4 bases, with 17 bases sitting between them. The CDR3 is CASSPAGSSGTGELFF. The CDR3 region has the DNA TGTGCCAGCAGCCCCGCGGGGTCCTCGGGCACCGGGGAGCTGTTTTTT.

This clonotype was detected a few times. The rearrangement joins TRBV28 to TRBJ2-6; tentative D call: TRBD2 (5 bases). The CDR3 loop spans 15 amino acids. Germline-derived CDR1 and CDR2 are MDHEN and SYDVKM. Trimming pared 9 bases from V and 0 bases from J, leaving 12 bases between. This chain's CDR3 is CASHSGSSGANVLTF. CDR3 in DNA: TGTGCCAGTCACAGTGGGAGCTCTGGGGCCAACGTCCTGACTTTC. Combining the CDR3 with reference TRBV28 and TRBJ2-6 gives the whole variable domain DVKVTQSSRYLVKRTGEKVFLECVQDMDHENMFWYRQDPGLGLRLIYFSYDVKMKEKGDIPEGYSVSREKKERFSLILESASTNQTSMYLCASHSGSSGANVLTFGAGSRLTVL.

This clonotype was found a few times. The rearrangement uses TRBV4-1 and TRBJ2-1; D uncertain. The V and J ends lost 0 bases and 9 bases respectively, with 3 bases between them. Germline loops: CDR1 MGHRA, CDR2 YSYEKL. This CDR3 comprises 11 residues. CDR3 residues: CASSQDLEQFF. Written as DNA, the CDR3 is TGCGCCAGCAGCCAAGATCTTGAGCAGTTCTTC.

V usage is TRBV6-1 and J usage is TRBJ2-7, with 12 positions matching TRBD1. The trim removed 6 bases at V and 6 bases at J, leaving 9 bases unmatched. Germline-derived CDR1 and CDR2 are MNHNS and SASEGT. This CDR3 is built from 15 residues. The CDR3 loop is CASRTGTGGYFEQYV. The CDR3 DNA sequence: TGTGCCAGCAGAACCGGGACAGGGGGCTACTTCGAGCAGTACGTC.

In its sample, this clonotype was seen a few times. CDR3 amino acids: CASSQVSRRGPYEQYF. The CDR3 nucleotides are TGCGCCAGCAGCCAAGTCAGCCGGCGGGGACCCTACGAGCAGTACTTC. The chain carries TRBV4-1 and TRBJ2-7, with a weak D call TRBD2 (6 bases). V lost 1 base, J lost 2 bases, and 15 bases lay in between. Germline loops: CDR1 MGHRA, CDR2 YSYEKL. CDR3 length: 16 amino acids.

The chain recombines TRBV20-1 with TRBJ1-2, with D unresolved. The germline V gene encodes CDR1 DFQATT and CDR2 SNEGSKA (reference sequence). The CDR3 has 11 residues. Trimming took off 2 bases at V and 6 bases at J, with 7 bases between the two ends. CDR3 in amino acids: CSARSGNGYTF. The CDR3 DNA follows: TGCAGTGCTAGATCGGGGAATGGCTACACCTTC.

V and J are TRBV15 and TRBJ1-2; D ambiguous. Germline assignment: CDR1 LNHNV and CDR2 YYDKDF (reference sequence). V was cut by 5 bases and J by 4 bases, with 5 bases left in between. This CDR3 is built from 11 residues. This chain's CDR3 is CATSQSYGYTF. For the CDR3, the DNA is TGTGCCACCAGCCAGTCCTATGGCTACACCTTC.